The 31 T cell receptor beta chains below were found in one sample sequenced in a study of early T cells in non-severe SARS-CoV-2 infection. Via MiXCR, TCRdb re-called the 5' RACE reads, giving one row per CDR3 protein. Here the sample spans approximately 30,000 distinct CDR3 sequences, about 3.9% being singletons. The sequenced material came from whole blood. These receptors were obtained from an adult who was a healthcare worker with PCR-confirmed SARS-CoV-2 infection or an uninfected control (not recorded which).

In this sample, this clonotype turned up many times. The V gene is TRBV27, the J gene TRBJ2-7, with TRBD2 matching 8 bases. The CDR3 loop spans 16 amino acids. Germline V lookup: CDR1 MNHEY, CDR2 SMNVEV (reference sequence). The J segment lost 3 bases and the V segment lost 3 bases, leaving 10 bases of the junction unmatched. CDR3 coding DNA: TGTGCCAGCAGTTTTCACCGGGGGGGGCGAGTCTACGAGCAGTACTTC. It translates to CASSFHRGGRVYEQYF.

This clonotype has a count of ten or more. V gene TRBV7-2 combines with J gene TRBJ2-7; D unclear. The V gene's germline CDR1 is SGHTA and CDR2 FQGNSA. The V end lost 1 base, the J end lost 2 bases, and 3 bases lay between the germline ends. The CDR3 extends over 12 amino acids. DNA of the CDR3: TGTGCCAGCAGCTTAGGAACCTACGAGCAGTACTTC. Protein sequence: CASSLGTYEQYF.

This clonotype came up many times. The chain has TRBV6-6 and TRBJ1-3; D remains unclear. CDR1 and CDR2 from the germline V gene are MNHNY and SVGAGI (reference sequence). The CDR3 extends over 14 amino acids. V lost 0 bases and J lost 4, with 7 bases in between. The DNA for the CDR3 is TGTGCCAGCAGTTACTCGATTGGGGGAAACACCATATATTTT. Amino acid sequence: CASSYSIGGNTIYF.

J is TRBJ2-1 and V is TRBV11-1; 8 bases map to TRBD2. CDR1 is SGHAT, CDR2 FQDESV, per germline (reference sequence). V lost 0 bases to trimming and J lost 7 bases; unmatched junction nucleotides: 14. The CDR3 is 18 residues long. CDR3 amino acids: CASSLADLAGGHLNEQFF. CDR3 nucleotide sequence: TGTGCCAGCAGCTTAGCTGACCTGGCGGGGGGCCATCTAAATGAGCAGTTCTTC.

At least ten counts were recorded for this clonotype. V is TRBV29-1 and J is TRBJ1-5; 10 bases align to TRBD1. Germline CDR1 and CDR2: SQVTM and ANQGSEA. V lost 7 bases to trimming and J lost 0 bases; unmatched junction nucleotides: 6. The CDR3 spans 15 residues. CDR3 DNA: TGCAGCGCCACGACAGGGGGCAATAGCAATCAGCCCCAGCATTTT. Translated: CSATTGGNSNQPQHF.

This clonotype occurred many times. V gene TRBV11-2 combines with J gene TRBJ1-1, with D possibly matching TRBD1 (6 bases). This CDR3 is built from 13 residues. Trimming removed 2 bases from V and 4 bases from J, with 8 bases in between. The germline V gene has CDR1 SGHAT and CDR2 FQNNGV. CDR3 sequence: CASSLIRGTEAFF. The CDR3 DNA sequence: TGTGCCAGCAGCTTAATCAGGGGCACTGAAGCTTTCTTT.

The chain employs TRBV14 and TRBJ2-5; 7 bases map to TRBD2. CDR3 size: 16 residues. CDR1 and CDR2 from the germline V gene are SGHDN and FVKESK. V was clipped by 1 base and J by 1 base; unmatched bases: 6. CDR3 DNA sequence: TGTGCCAGCAGCCAAGGGATGCTAGCGGTCCAAGAGACCCAGTACTTC. Amino acid sequence: CASSQGMLAVQETQYF.

This clonotype was observed at least ten times. The rearrangement joins TRBV28 to TRBJ1-2; 7 positions agree with TRBD1. With 4 bases clipped from V and 3 bases from J, the junction kept 8 bases outside the gene matches. Germline assignment: CDR1 MDHEN and CDR2 SYDVKM. The CDR3 contains 15 residues. CDR3 protein: CASSSPHDRDYGYTF. In nucleotides, the CDR3 is TGTGCCAGCAGTTCCCCTCATGACAGGGACTATGGCTACACCTTC.

This clonotype was counted ten times or more. The rearrangement uses TRBV3-1 and TRBJ1-3, with unresolved D. The V end lost 0 bases, the J end lost 0 bases, and 3 bases lay between the germline ends. Germline V gives CDR1 LGHDT, CDR2 YNNKEL (reference sequence). The CDR3 length is 14 residues. CDR3 in amino acids: CASSQEHSGNTIYF. In DNA, the CDR3 is TGTGCCAGCAGCCAAGAACACTCTGGAAACACCATATATTTT.

This clonotype was found many times. This chain joins TRBV18 and TRBJ2-7, with TRBD1 as a possible D gene (5 bases). The germline gives CDR1 KGHSH, CDR2 LQKENI. CDR3 length: 13 amino acids. Trimming cost V 6 bases and J 5 bases, with 14 bases left between them. CDR3 sequence reads: CASSAGLTNEQYF. CDR3 sequence (DNA): TGTGCCAGCTCTGCAGGGTTAACCAACGAGCAGTACTTC.

This clonotype has ten or more counts. This chain links TRBV18 with TRBJ2-3; tentatively, D is TRBD1 or TRBD2 (6 bases each). V lost 6 bases and J 1 base, leaving 17 bases between the germline ends. The CDR3 loop spans 16 amino acids. Germline V gene lookup returns CDR1 KGHSH and CDR2 LQKENI. The chain's CDR3 is CASSPGASSRTDTQYF. In DNA, the CDR3 is TGTGCCAGCTCCCCGGGGGCCTCAAGCCGCACAGATACGCAGTATTTT.

The table lists this clonotype with many counts. This chain connects TRBV30 to TRBJ1-1, with 8 nucleotides matching TRBD1. The CDR3 length is 14 residues. With V trimmed by 4 bases and J by 5 bases, 9 bases remained unmatched. The germline V gene has CDR1 GTSNPN and CDR2 SVGIG (reference sequence). The CDR3 coding sequence is TGTGCCTGGAAACCTCGGACAGGGAGGACTGAAGCTTTCTTT. Its translation is CAWKPRTGRTEAFF.

This clonotype was seen ten or more times. The V and J genes are TRBV28 and TRBJ1-1; D unresolved. There are 14 residues in the CDR3. Per the germline V gene, CDR1 is MDHEN and CDR2 is SYDVKM. Trimming took 5 bases from V and 0 from J, leaving 10 bases between them. In DNA, the CDR3 is TGTGCCAGCAGTCGAGGATGGATGAACACTGAAGCTTTCTTT. Translation gives CASSRGWMNTEAFF.

V gene TRBV5-5 combines with J gene TRBJ2-1; D assignment may be TRBD1 or TRBD2 (6 bases each). Trimming shortened V by 0 bases and J by 0 bases, and 13 bases separated the two germline ends. This CDR3 is 17 amino acids long. The germline V gene encodes CDR1 SGHKS and CDR2 YYEKEE (reference sequence). The CDR3 here is CASSLAGGRSSYNEQFF. The CDR3 nucleotides are TGTGCCAGCAGCTTGGCCGGGGGCCGGAGCTCCTACAATGAGCAGTTCTTC.

This clonotype appeared many times. The chain links TRBV12-3 or TRBV12-4 to TRBJ1-1; 11 bases fit TRBD1. The junction had 3 bases not matched to a gene; V was cut back by 5 bases and J by 1 base. The CDR3 spans 15 residues. The CDR3 is CASSPGTGGNTEAFF. The CDR3 nucleotides are TGTGCCAGCAGTCCGGGGACAGGGGGGAACACTGAAGCTTTCTTT.

This clonotype occurred a few times. The CDR3 loop reads CASSRGAQYF. In DNA form, the CDR3 reads TGTGCCAGCAGCCGGGGGGCCCAGTACTTC. The chain is built from TRBV7-6 and TRBJ2-5; 7 nucleotides agree with TRBD2. CDR3 length: 10 amino acids. The V segment lost 5 bases and the J segment 9 bases; nucleotides outside the gene matches: 0. Per the germline V gene, CDR1 is SGHVS and CDR2 is FNYEAQ. Together with reference TRBV7-6 and TRBJ2-5, the CDR3 gives the full variable domain: GAGVSQSPRYKVTKRGQDVALRCDPISGHVSLYWYRQALGQGPEFLTYFNYEAQQDKSGLPNDRFSAERPEGSISTLTIQRTEQRDSAMYRCASSRGAQYFGPGTRLLVL.

This clonotype was detected ten times or more. This chain uses TRBV6-5 with TRBJ2-7; 13 nucleotides line up with TRBD2. Germline V CDR1 and CDR2: MNHEY, SVGAGI. Losses at the gene ends were 8 bases for V and 3 bases for J; bases not matched to a gene: 1. The CDR3 runs to 13 residues. The CDR3 bases are TGTGCCAGCGGACTAGCGGGAGTCTACGAGCAGTACTTC. Translation gives CASGLAGVYEQYF.

J is TRBJ1-6 and V is TRBV12-3 or TRBV12-4; possible D gene TRBD1, 6 bases. Trimming stripped 3 bases from V and 5 bases from J, with 8 bases between. The CDR3 is made up of 14 amino acids. The CDR3 reads CASSFGQNNSPLHF. The CDR3 nucleotides are TGTGCCAGCAGTTTCGGACAGAATAATTCACCCCTCCACTTT.

This clonotype showed up just a few times. The V and J genes are TRBV7-9 and TRBJ2-1; D gene ambiguous. The V gene lost 2 bases and the J gene lost 8 bases, with 4 bases spanning the gap. The length of the CDR3 is 11 residues. Germline V CDR1 and CDR2: SEHNR, FQNEAQ (reference sequence). The CDR3 region is CASSLTYEQFF. DNA of the CDR3: TGTGCCAGCAGCTTAACATATGAGCAGTTCTTC.

This clonotype was seen a handful of times. J is TRBJ1-4 and V is TRBV7-9; D is ambiguous. V shed 6 bases and J shed 7 bases, with 12 bases lying between them. The CDR3 contains 13 residues. Germline assignment: CDR1 SEHNR and CDR2 FQNEAQ (reference sequence). CDR3 amino acids: CASRGPVGEKLFF. The CDR3 nucleotides read TGTGCCAGCAGAGGGCCCGTCGGTGAAAAACTGTTTTTT.

This clonotype was observed many times. The chain employs TRBV19 and TRBJ2-7, with D possibly TRBD2 on 6 matching bases. Germline CDR1 reads LNHDA; CDR2 reads SQIVND (reference sequence). The CDR3 has 14 residues. Trimming pared 3 bases from V and 4 bases from J, leaving 13 bases between. CDR3 nucleotides: TGTGCCAGTAGTATCGGAGGGGCCAGGTACGAGCAGTACTTC. It encodes CASSIGGARYEQYF.

This clonotype was recorded many times. The chain is built from TRBV19 and TRBJ1-5; 11 bases are a match to TRBD1. J was trimmed by 6 bases and V by 4 bases; bases with no gene match: 8. The CDR3 loop spans 16 amino acids. Looked up from germline, CDR1 is LNHDA and CDR2 is SQIVND (reference sequence). The CDR3 DNA reads TGTGCCAGTAGTACAACCGGGACAGGGGGAGGTCAGCCCCAGCATTTT. Translating gives CASSTTGTGGGQPQHF. Full variable domain (outside the CDR3, taken from reference TRBV19 and TRBJ1-5): DGGITQSPKYLFRKEGQNVTLSCEQNLNHDAMYWYRQDPGQGLRLIYYSQIVNDFQKGDIAEGYSVSREKKESFPLTVTSAQKNPTAFYLCASSTTGTGGGQPQHFGDGTRLSIL.

This clonotype was counted at least ten times. The genes are TRBV15 and TRBJ1-2; D is unresolved. From germline, CDR1 is LNHNV and CDR2 YYDKDF (reference sequence). The germline V and J ends were trimmed by 0 bases and 4 bases, with 12 bases remaining between them. The CDR3 totals 15 residues. CDR3 loop: CATSRDRTPFYGYTF. For the CDR3, the DNA is TGTGCCACCAGCAGAGACAGGACTCCCTTCTATGGCTACACCTTC.

This clonotype was counted ten times or more. The chain couples TRBV10-3 to TRBJ1-6; TRBD1 matches at 10 bases. CDR3 length equals 13 residues. The V and J ends lost 10 bases and 9 bases, in that order; junction bases with no gene match: 6. CDR1 is ENHRY, CDR2 SYGVKD, per germline. The CDR3 protein is CATGQGVGSPLHF. The CDR3 bases are TGTGCCACAGGACAGGGGGTAGGTTCACCCCTCCACTTT.

This clonotype was counted at least ten times. The chain uses TRBV7-9 and TRBJ2-7; 9 bases fit TRBD1. The CDR3 length is 15 residues. The V gene's germline CDR1 is SEHNR and CDR2 FQNEAQ (reference sequence). After removal of 2 bases from V and 6 bases from J, the junction contained 8 bases not matched to a gene. The CDR3 region has the DNA TGTGCCAGCAGCTTATCCGGGCAGGACAGGGGCGAGCAGTACTTC. Amino acids: CASSLSGQDRGEQYF.

This clonotype has at least ten counts. As DNA, the CDR3 is TGCAGTGCTATGCGCCGGGGCTTCTCTCCCTCCACAGATACGCAGTATTTT. Its translation: CSAMRRGFSPSTDTQYF. V is TRBV20-1 and J is TRBJ2-3, with D perhaps given as TRBD1 or TRBD2 (5 bases each). The V gene lost 4 bases and the J gene lost 2 bases, with 22 bases spanning the gap. The CDR3 has 17 amino acids. CDR1 and CDR2 from the germline V gene are DFQATT and SNEGSKA (reference sequence).

Ten or more counts support this clonotype. The J gene is TRBJ1-2, the V gene TRBV30, with 8 nucleotides matching TRBD1. Germline V gene data show CDR1 as GTSNPN and CDR2 as SVGIG (reference sequence). This CDR3 comprises 14 residues. The junction had 6 bases not matched to a gene; V was cut back by 2 bases and J by 4 bases. In nucleotides, the CDR3 is TGTGCCTGGAGTTCCGGACAGGGTGGCTATGGCTACACCTTC. Encoded protein: CAWSSGQGGYGYTF.

Only a few counts were recorded for this clonotype. Here the CDR3 DNA reads TGTGCCAGCAGCTTATCGCAAGGTCTCACCCGCCAGCCCCAGCATTTT. Its translation is CASSLSQGLTRQPQHF. The chain employs TRBV7-2 and TRBJ1-5, with no clear D. The V gene's germline CDR1 is SGHTA and CDR2 FQGNSA. This CDR3 has 16 amino acids. The V gene lost 2 bases and the J gene lost 7 bases, with 18 bases spanning the gap.

In its sample, this clonotype was seen many times. The V and J genes are TRBV24-1 and TRBJ1-2, with D tentatively TRBD1 (6 bases). This CDR3 region has 13 residues. With 3 bases removed from V and 2 bases from J, the gap between germline ends came to 6 bases. Germline CDR1 KGHDR, CDR2 SFDVKD. The CDR3 nucleotides read TGTGCCACCAGTGATAGGGGGAACTATGGCTACACCTTC. Protein: CATSDRGNYGYTF.

This clonotype was counted at least ten times. V usage is TRBV12-3 or TRBV12-4 and J usage is TRBJ1-2; D gene uncertain. With 5 bases removed from V and 5 bases from J, the gap between germline ends came to 15 bases. The CDR3 has 14 residues. The chain's CDR3 is CASSPYGYWYGYTF. In DNA, the CDR3 is TGTGCCAGCAGTCCCTATGGCTACTGGTATGGCTACACCTTC.

In its sample, this clonotype was seen many times. The chain recombines TRBV7-3 with TRBJ2-7; D ambiguous. The CDR3 runs 9 residues. The germline V gene encodes CDR1 SGHTA and CDR2 FQGTGA. Trimming removed 9 bases from V and 7 bases from J, with 7 bases in between. CDR3 region: CARGKEQYF. In DNA form, the CDR3 reads TGTGCCAGGGGAAAAGAGCAGTACTTC. Full variable domain (missing parts from reference TRBV7-3 and TRBJ2-7): GAGVSQTPSNKVTEKGKYVELRCDPISGHTALYWYRQSLGQGPEFLIYFQGTGAADDSGLPNDRFFAVRPEGSVSTLKIQRTERGDSAVYLCARGKEQYFGPGTRLTVT.